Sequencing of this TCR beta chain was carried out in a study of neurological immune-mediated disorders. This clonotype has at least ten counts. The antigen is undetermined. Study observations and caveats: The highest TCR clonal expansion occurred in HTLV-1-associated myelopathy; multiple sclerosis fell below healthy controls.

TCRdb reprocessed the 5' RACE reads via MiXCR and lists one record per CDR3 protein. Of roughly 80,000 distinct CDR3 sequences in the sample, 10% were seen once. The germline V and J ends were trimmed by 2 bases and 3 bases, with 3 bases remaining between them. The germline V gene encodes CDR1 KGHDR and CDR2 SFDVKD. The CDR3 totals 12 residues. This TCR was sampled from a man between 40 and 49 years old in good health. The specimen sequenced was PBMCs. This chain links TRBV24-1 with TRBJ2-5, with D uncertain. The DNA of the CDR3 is TGTGCCACCAGTGATTCCGAAGAGACCCAGTACTTC. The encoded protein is CATSDSEETQYF.